This T cell receptor beta chain was observed in a study of T cell responses to AZD1222 COVID-19 vaccine (TCRdb year 2021). Background for the entire study: AZD1222 recipients with second doses at about 4 weeks or about 12 weeks were pooled, because spike-specific TCR depth and breadth did not differ between schedules. A total of just over 230 trial participants underwent TCR sequencing, of whom 207 had received two doses of AZD1222 and about 25 had received two doses of the MenACWY control vaccine. Trial participants were enrolled by age into 18-55, 56-69 and 70-plus year subgroups, with approximately 150, 30 and 60 TCR-sequenced participants respectively.

The germline V gene provides CDR1 SGDLS and CDR2 YYNGEE. The junction carries 7 bases between V and J, which are trimmed by 3 bases and 10 bases respectively. Including cysteine and phenylalanine, the CDR3 has 10 amino acids. The sequence is cut down to CDR3 DNA, 30 bases in frame from base 1. Comments on this clone: No antigen is known for it. It has no much larger one-base neighbor in the sample; base qualities were not kept.

Study-wide conclusions, independent of this receptor: After two AZD1222 doses, spike-specific TCR breadth and depth were significantly higher than at day 0 and than in MenACWY recipients. Vaccine-associated CD4 TCRs spanned the whole spike protein, with dominant responses in regions 160-218 and 743-854. Nearly half of unique spike-specific TCRs reportedly recognized epitopes outside regions mutated in the B.1.351 and B.1.1.7 variants. The 56-69-year group was small, and its depth increase did not reach significance, likely because of low power. Conclusions about previously exposed vaccinees are limited because only 6 or 7 AZD1222 recipients were SARS-CoV-2 seropositive at baseline. Because no day 14 peak-response samples were available, repertoires were characterized only after the peak T cell response. Participants were mostly white British, with more females than males. The authors suggested clonal diversity may have been underestimated.

The time point label corresponds to: baseline before first vaccination. The vaccinee samples were drawn from two UK trials, COV001 and COV002, one of which was a single-blind randomized controlled phase 2/3 trial testing AZD1222 (ChAdOx1 nCoV-19) in healthy adults. For TCRbeta chain sequencing, PBMC samples were collected from trial participants at day 0 and at day 28 after the second dose. The CDR3 regions of human TCRbeta chains were subjected to immunosequencing. Per the authors' processing: Repertoire TCRs were checked for matches against a reference library of SARS-CoV-2-specific TCRs that had been generated using the MIRA antigen-specificity platform. Breadth was defined as the fraction of unique TCRs that were SARS-CoV-2-associated. Depth was defined as the fraction of total T cells that were SARS-CoV-2-associated. Using the MIRA data, every spike-specific TCR was mapped to the spike region that the TCR reacted to and assigned to either a CD4 or a CD8 class. Log10-transformed breadth and depth values were compared by one-way ANOVA with Sidak's multiple comparisons tests. Drawn from immuneACCESS, this table holds only the in-frame rearrangements with V and J called that TCRdb kept. Clones are partly lost; checked studies trace under half to an unresolved V gene and leave the rest unexplained. The V and J calls and clone size were taken over from that table, and D and trimming were inferred from the DNA. The sample table records under 200,000 clones; 85% to 95% of these occur just once. The ten largest clones add up to approximately 1.3% of the sample.

The sequence was obtained from an adult in good health. Sample: peripheral blood, taken on day 0 of AZD1222 vaccination. Here the chain combines TRBV9 and TRBJ1-2; the D gene is unclear. The bases read TGTGCCAGCAGCGGCGGGTACTACACCTTC. This sequence encodes CASSGGYYTF. Reference TRBV9 and TRBJ1-2 genes cover what lies past the CDR3, so the full variable domain is DSGVTQTPKHLITATGQRVTLRCSPRSGDLSVYWYQQSLDQGLQFLIQYYNGEERAKGNILERFSAQQFPDLHSELNLSSLELGDSALYFCASSGGYYTFGSGTRLTVV.